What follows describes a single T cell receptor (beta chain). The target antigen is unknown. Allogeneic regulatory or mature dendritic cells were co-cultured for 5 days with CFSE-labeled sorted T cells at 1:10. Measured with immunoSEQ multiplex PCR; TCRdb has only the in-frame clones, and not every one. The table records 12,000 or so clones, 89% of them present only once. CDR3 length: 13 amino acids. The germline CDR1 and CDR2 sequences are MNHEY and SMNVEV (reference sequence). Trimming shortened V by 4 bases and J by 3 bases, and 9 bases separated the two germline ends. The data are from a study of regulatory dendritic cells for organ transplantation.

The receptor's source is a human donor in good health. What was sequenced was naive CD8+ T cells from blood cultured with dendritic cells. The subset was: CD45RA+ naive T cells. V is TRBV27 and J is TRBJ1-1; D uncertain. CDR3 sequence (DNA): TGTGCCAGCAGTTCTGCATCGGACACTGAAGCTTTCTTT. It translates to CASSSASDTEAFF.